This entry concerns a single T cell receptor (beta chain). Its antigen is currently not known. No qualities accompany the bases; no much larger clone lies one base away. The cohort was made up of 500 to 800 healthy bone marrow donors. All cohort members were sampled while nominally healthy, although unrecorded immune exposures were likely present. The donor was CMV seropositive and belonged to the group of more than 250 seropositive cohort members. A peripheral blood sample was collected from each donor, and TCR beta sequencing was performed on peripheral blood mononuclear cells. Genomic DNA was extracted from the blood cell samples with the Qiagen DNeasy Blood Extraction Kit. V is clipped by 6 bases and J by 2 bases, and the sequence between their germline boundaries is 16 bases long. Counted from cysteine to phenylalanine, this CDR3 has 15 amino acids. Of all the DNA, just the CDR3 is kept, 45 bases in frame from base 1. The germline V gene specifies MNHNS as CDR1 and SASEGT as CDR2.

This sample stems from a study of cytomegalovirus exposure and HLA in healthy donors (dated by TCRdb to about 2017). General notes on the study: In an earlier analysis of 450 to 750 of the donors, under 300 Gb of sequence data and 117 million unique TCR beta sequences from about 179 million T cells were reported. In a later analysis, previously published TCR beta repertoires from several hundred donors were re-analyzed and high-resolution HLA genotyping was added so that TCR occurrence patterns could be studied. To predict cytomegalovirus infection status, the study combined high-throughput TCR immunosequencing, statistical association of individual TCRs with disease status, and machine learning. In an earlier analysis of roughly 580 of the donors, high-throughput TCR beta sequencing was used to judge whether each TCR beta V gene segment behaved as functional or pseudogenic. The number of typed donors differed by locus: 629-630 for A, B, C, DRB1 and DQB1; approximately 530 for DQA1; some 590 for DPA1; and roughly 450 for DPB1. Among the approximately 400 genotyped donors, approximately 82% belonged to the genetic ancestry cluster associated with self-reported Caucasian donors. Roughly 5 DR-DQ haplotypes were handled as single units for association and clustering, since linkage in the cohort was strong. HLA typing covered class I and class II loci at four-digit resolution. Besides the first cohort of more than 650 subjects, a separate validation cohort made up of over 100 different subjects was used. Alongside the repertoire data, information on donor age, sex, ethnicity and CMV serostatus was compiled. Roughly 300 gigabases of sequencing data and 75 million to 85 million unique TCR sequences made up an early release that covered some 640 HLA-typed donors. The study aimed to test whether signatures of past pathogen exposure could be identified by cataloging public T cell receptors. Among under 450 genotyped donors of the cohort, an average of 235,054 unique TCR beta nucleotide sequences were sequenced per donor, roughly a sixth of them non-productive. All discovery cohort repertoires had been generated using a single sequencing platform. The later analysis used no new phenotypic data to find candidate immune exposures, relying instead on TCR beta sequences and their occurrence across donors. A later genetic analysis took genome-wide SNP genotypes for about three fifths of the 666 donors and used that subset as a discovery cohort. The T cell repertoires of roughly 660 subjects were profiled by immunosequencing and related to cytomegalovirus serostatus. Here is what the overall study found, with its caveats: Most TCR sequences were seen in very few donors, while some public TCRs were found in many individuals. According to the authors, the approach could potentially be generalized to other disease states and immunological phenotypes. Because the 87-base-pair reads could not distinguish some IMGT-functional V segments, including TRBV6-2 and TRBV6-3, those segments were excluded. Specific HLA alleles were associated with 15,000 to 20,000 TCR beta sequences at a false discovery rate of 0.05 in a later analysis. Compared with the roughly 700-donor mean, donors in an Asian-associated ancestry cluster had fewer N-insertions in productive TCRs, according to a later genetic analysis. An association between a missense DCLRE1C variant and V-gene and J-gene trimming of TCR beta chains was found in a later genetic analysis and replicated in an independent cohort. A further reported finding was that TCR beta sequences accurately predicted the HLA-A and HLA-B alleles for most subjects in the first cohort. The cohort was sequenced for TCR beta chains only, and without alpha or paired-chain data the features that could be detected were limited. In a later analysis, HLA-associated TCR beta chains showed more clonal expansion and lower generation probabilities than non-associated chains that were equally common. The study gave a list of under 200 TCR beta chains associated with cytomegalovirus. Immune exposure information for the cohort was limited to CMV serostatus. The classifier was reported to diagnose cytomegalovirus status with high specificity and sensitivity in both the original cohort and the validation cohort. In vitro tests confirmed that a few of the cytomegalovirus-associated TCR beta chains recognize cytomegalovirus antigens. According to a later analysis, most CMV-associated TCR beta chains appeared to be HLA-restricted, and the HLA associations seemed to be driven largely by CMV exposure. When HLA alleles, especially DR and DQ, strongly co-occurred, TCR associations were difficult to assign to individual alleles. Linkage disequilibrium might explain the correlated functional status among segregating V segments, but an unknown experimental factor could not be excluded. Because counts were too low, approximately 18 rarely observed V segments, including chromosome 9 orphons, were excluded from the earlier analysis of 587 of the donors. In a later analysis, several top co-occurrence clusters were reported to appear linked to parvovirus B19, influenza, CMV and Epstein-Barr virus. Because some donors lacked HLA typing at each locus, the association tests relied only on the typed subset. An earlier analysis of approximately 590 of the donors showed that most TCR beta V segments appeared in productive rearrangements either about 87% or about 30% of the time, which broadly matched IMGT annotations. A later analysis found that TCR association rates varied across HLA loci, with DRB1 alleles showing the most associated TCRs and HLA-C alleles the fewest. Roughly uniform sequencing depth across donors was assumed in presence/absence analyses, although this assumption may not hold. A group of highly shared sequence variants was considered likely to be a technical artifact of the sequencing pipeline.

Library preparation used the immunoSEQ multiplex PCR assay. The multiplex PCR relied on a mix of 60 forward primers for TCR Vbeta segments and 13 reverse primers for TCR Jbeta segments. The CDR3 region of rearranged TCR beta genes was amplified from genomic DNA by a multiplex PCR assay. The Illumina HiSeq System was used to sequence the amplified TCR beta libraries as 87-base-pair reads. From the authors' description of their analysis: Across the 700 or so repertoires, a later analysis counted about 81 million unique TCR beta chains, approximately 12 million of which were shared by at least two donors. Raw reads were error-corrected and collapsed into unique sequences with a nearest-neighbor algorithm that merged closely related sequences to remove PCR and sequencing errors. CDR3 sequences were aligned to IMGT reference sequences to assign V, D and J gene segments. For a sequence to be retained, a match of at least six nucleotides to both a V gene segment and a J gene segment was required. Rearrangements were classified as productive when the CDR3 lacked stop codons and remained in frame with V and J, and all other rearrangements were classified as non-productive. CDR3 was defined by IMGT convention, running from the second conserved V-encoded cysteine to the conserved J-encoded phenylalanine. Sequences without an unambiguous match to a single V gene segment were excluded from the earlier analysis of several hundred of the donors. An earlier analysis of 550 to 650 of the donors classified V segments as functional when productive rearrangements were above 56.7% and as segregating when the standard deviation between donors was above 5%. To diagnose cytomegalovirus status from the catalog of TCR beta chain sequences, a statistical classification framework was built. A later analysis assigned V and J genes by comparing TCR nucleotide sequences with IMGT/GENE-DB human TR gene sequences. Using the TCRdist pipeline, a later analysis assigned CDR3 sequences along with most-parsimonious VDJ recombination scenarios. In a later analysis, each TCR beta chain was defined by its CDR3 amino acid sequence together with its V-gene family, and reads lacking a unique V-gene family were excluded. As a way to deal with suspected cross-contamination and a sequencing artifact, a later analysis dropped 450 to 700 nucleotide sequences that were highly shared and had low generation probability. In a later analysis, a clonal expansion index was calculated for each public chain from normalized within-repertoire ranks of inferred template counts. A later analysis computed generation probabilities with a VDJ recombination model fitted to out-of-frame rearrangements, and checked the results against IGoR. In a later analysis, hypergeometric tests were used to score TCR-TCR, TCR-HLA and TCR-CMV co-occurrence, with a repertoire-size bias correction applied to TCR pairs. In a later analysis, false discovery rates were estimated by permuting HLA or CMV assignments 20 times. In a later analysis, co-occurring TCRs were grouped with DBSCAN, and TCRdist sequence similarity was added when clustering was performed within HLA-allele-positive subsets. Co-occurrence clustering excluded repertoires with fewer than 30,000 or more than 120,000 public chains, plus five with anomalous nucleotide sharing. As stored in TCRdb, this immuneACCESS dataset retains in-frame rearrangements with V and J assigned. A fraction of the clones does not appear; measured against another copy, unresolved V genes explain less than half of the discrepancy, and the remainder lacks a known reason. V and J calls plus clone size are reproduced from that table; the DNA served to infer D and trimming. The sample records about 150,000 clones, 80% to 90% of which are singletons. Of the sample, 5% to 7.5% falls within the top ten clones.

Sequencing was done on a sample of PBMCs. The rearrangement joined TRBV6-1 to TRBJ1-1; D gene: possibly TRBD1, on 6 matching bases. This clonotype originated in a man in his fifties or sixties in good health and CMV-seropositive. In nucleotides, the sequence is TGTGCCAGCAGGACCTTCAGGGACAAAAACACTGAAGCTTTCTTT. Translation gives CASRTFRDKNTEAFF.